Shown below are 20 T cell receptor beta chains from a single sample sequenced in a study of cytomegalovirus exposure and HLA in healthy donors. PCR amplification relied on 60 Vbeta primers (plus 13 Jbeta primers). The assay was immunoSEQ multiplex PCR, and TCRdb's table has in-frame clones only and misses some. The sample shows more than 100,000 clones, 60% to 85% of them seen only once. The sequenced material came from PBMCs. Every receptor here comes from a woman between 35 and 50 years old in good health and CMV-seronegative.

CDR3 in amino acids: CASSLNGRTTNEKLFF. CDR3 nucleotides: TGCGCCAGCAGCCTCAATGGCAGGACAACTAATGAAAAACTGTTTTTT. The chain couples TRBV5-1 to TRBJ1-4, with D unresolved. The germline CDR1 and CDR2 sequences are SGHRS and YFSETQ. V lost 4 bases and J 0 bases, leaving 13 bases between the germline ends. The CDR3 is made up of 16 amino acids. Variable domain in full (rest from reference TRBV5-1 and TRBJ1-4): KAGVTQTPRYLIKTRGQQVTLSCSPISGHRSVSWYQQTPGQGLQFLFEYFSETQRNKGNFPGRFSGRQFSNSRSEMNVSTLELGDSALYLCASSLNGRTTNEKLFFGSGTQLSVL.

V usage is TRBV11-1 and J usage is TRBJ2-5, with 9 bases lining up with TRBD2. CDR3 length: 17 residues. Germline V gives CDR1 SGHAT, CDR2 FQDESV (reference sequence). The ends lost 7 bases at V and 0 bases at J; junction bases unmatched: 12. The CDR3 DNA is TGTGCCAGCAAGGTGGCTAGCGGGGACCTGTACCAAGAGACCCAGTACTTC. Translated: CASKVASGDLYQETQYF.

This clone has just one count. The V and J genes are TRBV27 and TRBJ1-2; D is possibly TRBD1 (5 bases). V was trimmed by 3 bases and J by 5 bases, leaving 13 bases between them. This CDR3 is built from 14 residues. CDR1 is MNHEY and CDR2 is SMNVEV in the germline V gene (reference sequence). The CDR3 nucleotides are TGTGCCAGCAGTTTTGGGGGGGAGTTATATGGCTACACCTTC. Encoded protein: CASSFGGELYGYTF.

In its sample, this clone was seen a few times. This chain links TRBV18 with TRBJ1-4; the D gene is possibly TRBD1 (5 bases). The CDR3 runs to 15 residues. Germline V gene data show CDR1 as KGHSH and CDR2 as LQKENI. V was cut by 1 base and J by 1 base, with 7 bases left in between. The DNA of the CDR3 is TGTGCCAGCTCACCACAAGGGGAAACTAATGAAAAACTGTTTTTT. Translation gives CASSPQGETNEKLFF.

The chain links TRBV7-6 to TRBJ2-1, with 9 bases fitting TRBD1. The CDR3 runs 15 residues. Per germline, CDR1 SGHVS and CDR2 FNYEAQ. V gave up 4 bases and J gave up 9 bases; unmatched junction bases: 10. The CDR3: CASSYYRDRVTEQFF. For the CDR3, the DNA is TGTGCCAGCAGCTACTACCGGGACAGGGTGACTGAGCAGTTCTTC.

This clone was seen more than once but under ten times. The chain recombines TRBV11-2 with TRBJ2-5; 7 bases fit TRBD2. The CDR3 runs 13 residues. CDR1 is SGHAT and CDR2 is FQNNGV in the germline V gene. Unmatched junction bases numbered 5, after V lost 5 bases and J lost 5 bases. The CDR3 loop is CASSKGLGETQYF. As DNA, the CDR3 is TGTGCCAGCAGCAAAGGACTAGGGGAGACCCAGTACTTC.

V and J are TRBV18 and TRBJ1-3; 9 bases fit TRBD1. CDR1 KGHSH and CDR2 LQKENI come from the germline V gene. The trim removed 3 bases at V and 3 bases at J, leaving 3 bases unmatched. The CDR3 is 15 amino acids. This chain's CDR3 is CASSPGQGNGNTIYF. The CDR3 coding sequence is TGTGCCAGCTCACCGGGACAGGGTAATGGAAACACCATATATTTT.

This clone was picked up a small number of times. The chain couples TRBV6-5 to TRBJ2-7, with 7 bases aligning to TRBD1. V lost 5 bases, J lost 0 bases, and 7 bases stayed unmatched. CDR1 MNHEY and CDR2 SVGAGI come from the germline V gene. The CDR3 contains 15 residues. This CDR3 is CASSPETGSSYEQYF. The CDR3, as DNA: TGTGCCAGCAGTCCTGAGACAGGGAGCTCCTACGAGCAGTACTTC.

This sequence joins TRBV27 and TRBJ1-4, with D hard to call. The germline V gene has CDR1 MNHEY and CDR2 SMNVEV (reference sequence). The CDR3 extends over 13 amino acids. The V and J ends lost 2 bases and 4 bases respectively, with 5 bases between them. CDR3 in amino acids: CASSLIGNEKLFF. DNA of the CDR3: TGTGCCAGCAGTTTAATCGGTAATGAAAAACTGTTTTTT.

The CDR3 sequence is CASSTGQGGKTLHF. Written as DNA, the CDR3 is TGTGCCAGCAGTACGGGACAGGGGGGAAAGACCCTCCACTTT. The chain employs TRBV28 and TRBJ1-6, with 11 bases fitting TRBD1. Germline V gene sequence: CDR1 MDHEN, CDR2 SYDVKM. This CDR3 comprises 14 residues. With 5 bases clipped from V and 14 bases from J, the junction kept 8 bases outside the gene matches.

This clone was seen a handful of times. The gene calls are TRBV11-1 and TRBJ2-6, with D tentatively TRBD1 (5 bases). The CDR3 has 15 residues. The V end lost 4 bases, the J end lost 4 bases, and 11 bases lay between the germline ends. In germline, CDR1 is SGHAT, CDR2 FQDESV (reference sequence). CDR3 DNA sequence: TGTGCCAGCAGCTCCCAGGGAAACGGGGCCAACGTCCTGACTTTC. Translation gives CASSSQGNGANVLTF.

The chain combines TRBV7-9 with TRBJ1-2; D gene uncertain. This CDR3 contains 14 residues. Germline V gene sequence: CDR1 SEHNR, CDR2 FQNEAQ (reference sequence). V was pared by 6 bases and J by 6 bases, with 17 bases between. The CDR3 DNA follows: TGTGCCAGCAGACCCACGAGGAGGGAAAATGGCTACACCTTC. Protein sequence: CASRPTRRENGYTF.

This chain uses TRBV7-9 with TRBJ1-4; 8 bases map to TRBD1. Germline V CDR1 and CDR2: SEHNR, FQNEAQ (reference sequence). This CDR3 is built from 15 residues. Losses at the gene ends were 0 bases for V and 4 bases for J; bases not matched to a gene: 1. CDR3 sequence: CASSLAGQVNEKLFF. CDR3 in DNA: TGTGCCAGCAGCTTAGCGGGACAGGTTAATGAAAAACTGTTTTTT.

This clone was observed once. This rearrangement joins TRBV5-5 to TRBJ2-7, with TRBD1 identical over 9 bases. Germline V gene data show CDR1 as SGHKS and CDR2 as YYEKEE (reference sequence). The CDR3 is 16 residues long. With V trimmed by 0 bases and J by 5 bases, 9 bases remained unmatched. CDR3 in DNA: TGTGCCAGCAGCTTGGAAATGGGGACAGGGCTACACGAGCAGTACTTC. It translates to CASSLEMGTGLHEQYF.

The chain is built from TRBV7-2 and TRBJ1-1; 7 nucleotides align to TRBD1. Germline loops: CDR1 SGHTA, CDR2 FQGNSA. Trimming removed 2 bases from V and 5 bases from J; junction bases left unmatched: 2. The CDR3 covers 13 residues. The CDR3 reads CASSLRQGTEAFF. CDR3 nucleotide sequence: TGTGCCAGCAGCTTAAGACAGGGAACTGAAGCTTTCTTT.

This sequence joins TRBV4-2 and TRBJ2-3, with a weak D call TRBD2 (5 bases). This CDR3 contains 15 residues. Germline loops: CDR1 LGHNA, CDR2 YNFKEQ. V lost 4 bases to trimming and J lost 1 base, with 12 bases between them. Here the CDR3 reads CASSPPGKGTDTQYF. The CDR3 DNA sequence: TGTGCCAGCAGCCCACCGGGGAAGGGCACAGATACGCAGTATTTT.

The J gene is TRBJ1-1, the V gene TRBV14, with 8 bases identical to TRBD1. CDR1 and CDR2 from the germline V gene are SGHDN and FVKESK. After removal of 6 bases from V and 4 bases from J, the junction contained 7 bases not matched to a gene. There are 14 residues in the CDR3. The chain's CDR3 is CASSRTGSSTEAFF. DNA for the CDR3: TGTGCCAGCAGTCGGACAGGGAGTTCCACTGAAGCTTTCTTT.

The rearrangement uses TRBV11-2 and TRBJ2-5; 9 bases fit TRBD1. The V gene end was trimmed by 4 bases and the J gene end by 8 bases; junction bases not matched to a gene: 2. The length of the CDR3 is 12 residues. In germline, CDR1 is SGHAT, CDR2 FQNNGV. The CDR3 bases are TGTGCCAGCAGCTCGGACAGGGGTACCCAGTACTTC. Residues: CASSSDRGTQYF. The full variable domain, rest sourced from reference TRBV11-2 and TRBJ2-5, is EAGVAQSPRYKIIEKRQSVAFWCNPISGHATLYWYQQILGQGPKLLIQFQNNGVVDDSQLPKDRFSAERLKGVDSTLKIQPAKLEDSAVYLCASSSDRGTQYFGPGTRLLVL.

The CDR3 loop reads CASSLAGTRNTEAFF. CDR3 bases: TGTGCCAGCAGCTTAGCCGGGACAAGGAACACTGAAGCTTTCTTT. The chain uses TRBV7-9 and TRBJ1-1, with a weak D call TRBD1 (6 bases). The germline V gene encodes CDR1 SEHNR and CDR2 FQNEAQ (reference sequence). The CDR3 sequence is 15 residues long. Trimming took off 0 bases at V and 1 base at J, with 9 bases between the two ends.

J is TRBJ2-7 and V is TRBV18, with D maybe TRBD1 (6 bases). The CDR3 consists of 13 residues. Germline V gene data show CDR1 as KGHSH and CDR2 as LQKENI. Between the trimmed V and J ends, which lost 3 bases and 8 bases, there was a span of 14 bases. For the CDR3, the DNA is TGTGCCAGCTCACCTAATAACGGACAGCAGCAGTACTTC. This codes for CASSPNNGQQQYF.